The next 22 T cell receptor beta chains were all read from a single sample in a study of shared clonotypes between healthy human individuals. It was CD45RO-negative cells, positively selected for CCR7, that made up naive CD8 cells, with terminally differentiated effector memory CD45RA+ cells excluded. TCRdb keeps only in-frame clones here, not all; method: immunoSEQ multiplex PCR. Altogether around 2,000,000 clones are present, about 94% being singletons, with the ten largest covering 1% to 1.3%. The sample consisted of naive CD8+ T cells sorted from blood. The receptors come from a man aged 18 to 29 in good health.

The CDR3 bases are TGTGCCAGCAGTTACATTGGGGGACCCACAGATACGCAGTATTTT. This sequence encodes CASSYIGGPTDTQYF. The gene calls are TRBV6-5 and TRBJ2-3, with D possibly being TRBD1 or TRBD2 (5 bases each). The germline gives CDR1 MNHEY, CDR2 SVGAGI. Trimming took off 2 bases at V and 2 bases at J, with 11 bases between the two ends. The CDR3 covers 15 residues.

The gene calls are TRBV11-2 and TRBJ1-6; D gene uncertain. Germline V gene data show CDR1 as SGHAT and CDR2 as FQNNGV. The V end lost 0 bases, the J end lost 2 bases, and 8 bases lay between the germline ends. CDR3 size: 16 residues. The CDR3 coding sequence is TGTGCCAGCAGCTTAGACAAAGGCCCCTATAATTCACCCCTCCACTTT. Its protein product is CASSLDKGPYNSPLHF.

Comments on this clone: Here the CDR3 omits its conserved ending phenylalanine or tryptophan, so a read error is the likely source. No DNA is shown, since the ends of the CDR3 on it are uncertain; the CDR3 is the one TCRdb lists. This chain joins TRBV11-2 and TRBJ1-4; the table gives TRBD1 as D, unverified against the DNA. The CDR3 spans 13 residues, counting both ends. Germline lookup yields CDR1 SGHAT and CDR2 FQNNGV. CDR3: CASSPGRKGDNFL.

The chain uses TRBV7-9 and TRBJ1-4, with D possibly being TRBD1 (6 bases). Germline lookup yields CDR1 SEHNR and CDR2 FQNEAQ (reference sequence). V gave up 0 bases and J gave up 5 bases, with 16 bases separating them. This CDR3 contains 17 residues. The CDR3 bases are TGTGCCAGCAGCTTAGCGCTAGGAGGACAGCAGAATGAAAAACTGTTTTTT. Its translation: CASSLALGGQQNEKLFF.

The chain carries TRBV5-1 and TRBJ2-7; D is perhaps TRBD1 (5 bases). The CDR3 has 14 residues. V lost 4 bases and J 4 bases, leaving 15 bases between the germline ends. Germline lookup yields CDR1 SGHRS and CDR2 YFSETQ. The CDR3 loop is CASSPYTGPYEQYF. The CDR3, as DNA: TGCGCCAGCAGCCCTTACACAGGCCCGTACGAGCAGTACTTC. Full variable domain (missing parts from reference TRBV5-1 and TRBJ2-7): KAGVTQTPRYLIKTRGQQVTLSCSPISGHRSVSWYQQTPGQGLQFLFEYFSETQRNKGNFPGRFSGRQFSNSRSEMNVSTLELGDSALYLCASSPYTGPYEQYFGPGTRLTVT.

V is TRBV6-1 and J is TRBJ1-2; weak D call: TRBD1 (6 bases). Germline CDR1 reads MNHNS; CDR2 reads SASEGT. The CDR3 is made up of 15 amino acids. The V end was cut by 1 base, the J end by 4 bases, with 13 bases between. CDR3 loop: CASSEGFGTSYGYTF. The CDR3 coding sequence is TGTGCCAGCAGTGAAGGGTTTGGGACAAGCTATGGCTACACCTTC.

This clone was counted between two and nine times. This chain connects TRBV10-1 to TRBJ2-7, with D possibly TRBD1 on 5 matching bases. Germline CDR1 reads WNHNN; CDR2 reads SYGVQD (reference sequence). The CDR3 length is 12 residues. V lost 8 bases to trimming and J lost 4 bases, with 12 bases between them. This CDR3 is CASGDSGYEQYF. CDR3 in DNA: TGCGCCAGCGGAGACTCAGGGTACGAGCAGTACTTC.

The chain joins TRBV27 to TRBJ1-5, with 9 bases that match TRBD1. This CDR3 comprises 14 residues. Losses at the gene ends were 5 bases for V and 5 bases for J; bases not matched to a gene: 4. Germline values: CDR1 MNHEY, CDR2 SMNVEV (reference sequence). The CDR3 reads CASSEGQGDQPQHF. The CDR3 nucleotides read TGTGCCAGCAGTGAGGGACAGGGCGATCAGCCCCAGCATTTT.

V is TRBV27 and J is TRBJ1-1; D not resolved. V dropped 6 bases and J dropped 3 bases, with 11 bases sitting between them. The CDR3 spans 13 residues. Germline CDR1 is MNHEY and CDR2 is SMNVEV (reference sequence). The CDR3 nucleotides are TGTGCCAGCAGACCAATTGGGCACACTGAAGCTTTCTTT. Translation: CASRPIGHTEAFF.

The rearrangement links TRBV11-2 to TRBJ2-7; D could derive from TRBD1 or TRBD2 (7 bases each). The germline gives CDR1 SGHAT, CDR2 FQNNGV. V lost 5 bases and J lost 2, with 13 bases in between. The CDR3 contains 14 residues. The chain's CDR3 is CASSQGGSAYEQYF. The CDR3 DNA reads TGTGCCAGCAGCCAGGGGGGGTCGGCCTACGAGCAGTACTTC. Looking up the rest from reference TRBV11-2 and TRBJ2-7 gives the full variable domain: EAGVAQSPRYKIIEKRQSVAFWCNPISGHATLYWYQQILGQGPKLLIQFQNNGVVDDSQLPKDRFSAERLKGVDSTLKIQPAKLEDSAVYLCASSQGGSAYEQYFGPGTRLTVT.

The V call is TRBV6-5, the J call TRBJ2-7, with D possibly TRBD2 on 6 matching bases. CDR1 and CDR2 from the germline V gene are MNHEY and SVGAGI. The V and J ends lost 3 bases and 5 bases respectively, with 14 bases between them. CDR3 length equals 14 residues. The CDR3 DNA reads as TGTGCCAGCAGTTATTTCGGGACTGCGAACGAGCAGTACTTC. Translated, it gives CASSYFGTANEQYF.

The chain combines TRBV7-9 with TRBJ2-5, with 10 bases identical to TRBD1. V gave up 5 bases and J gave up 9 bases; unmatched junction bases: 15. The CDR3 is 16 residues long. CDR1 is SEHNR and CDR2 is FQNEAQ in the germline V gene (reference sequence). The CDR3 sequence is CASSPPFGTGESAQYF. The CDR3 DNA is TGTGCCAGCAGCCCCCCGTTCGGGACAGGGGAATCGGCCCAGTACTTC.

V gene TRBV13 combines with J gene TRBJ2-7; perhaps TRBD2 as D (5 bases). Germline values: CDR1 PRHDT, CDR2 FYEKMQ (reference sequence). This CDR3 is 13 amino acids long. Between the trimmed V and J ends, which lost 0 bases and 6 bases, there was a span of 9 bases. CDR3 bases: TGTGCCAGCAGCTTAGGCTCGGGATCCGAGCAGTACTTC. Encoded protein: CASSLGSGSEQYF.

As concerns this clone: Distinct nucleotide sequences in the sample also encode this CDR3. The genes are TRBV5-6 and TRBJ2-7, with D unclear. Per germline, CDR1 SGHDT and CDR2 YYEEEE. Trimming stripped 0 bases from V and 1 base from J, with 5 bases between. This CDR3 has 13 amino acids. In nucleotides, the CDR3 is TGTGCCAGCAGCTTGGGAGAGTCCTACGAGCAGTACTTC. Translation: CASSLGESYEQYF.

V usage is TRBV18 and J usage is TRBJ1-2, with TRBD1 matching 7 bases. V gave up 2 bases and J gave up 4 bases; unmatched junction bases: 7. The CDR3 is 15 residues long. CDR1 is KGHSH, CDR2 LQKENI, per germline. The CDR3 DNA follows: TGTGCCAGCTCACCAACTGAGACAGGGTCCTATGGCTACACCTTC. Protein sequence: CASSPTETGSYGYTF.

The chain links TRBV13 to TRBJ2-7; D might be TRBD1 (6 bases). The CDR3 has 15 residues. Germline assignment: CDR1 PRHDT and CDR2 FYEKMQ (reference sequence). V was pared by 4 bases and J by 2 bases, with 15 bases between. The CDR3 here is CASSSSGVGAYEQYF. In nucleotides, the CDR3 is TGTGCCAGCAGCTCCTCAGGGGTAGGAGCCTACGAGCAGTACTTC. The full variable domain, rest sourced from reference TRBV13 and TRBJ2-7, is AAGVIQSPRHLIKEKRETATLKCYPIPRHDTVYWYQQGPGQDPQFLISFYEKMQSDKGSIPDRFSAQQFSDYHSELNMSSLELGDSALYFCASSSSGVGAYEQYFGPGTRLTVT.

The genes are TRBV23-1 and TRBJ1-6; D is ambiguous. TRBV23-1 has ORF status, its function being uncertain. The V gene lost 8 bases and the J gene lost 3 bases, with 20 bases spanning the gap. CDR3 length: 17 amino acids. CDR3 coding DNA: TGCGCCAGCCGGCCGTCCTTTAGGGTAGGCTATAATTCACCCCTCCACTTT. Amino acid sequence: CASRPSFRVGYNSPLHF.

This chain connects TRBV19 to TRBJ2-5; D not resolved. This CDR3 contains 14 residues. Germline V lookup: CDR1 LNHDA, CDR2 SQIVND (reference sequence). Trimming took off 4 bases at V and 5 bases at J, with 14 bases between the two ends. DNA of the CDR3: TGTGCCAGTAGTAGCCTAATAACTACCGAGACCCAGTACTTC. Its translation is CASSSLITTETQYF. Supplemented by reference TRBV19 and TRBJ2-5, the full variable domain reads DGGITQSPKYLFRKEGQNVTLSCEQNLNHDAMYWYRQDPGQGLRLIYYSQIVNDFQKGDIAEGYSVSREKKESFPLTVTSAQKNPTAFYLCASSSLITTETQYFGPGTRLLVL.

This chain links TRBV27 with TRBJ1-1; D unresolved. The CDR3 covers 15 residues. The V and J ends lost 5 bases and 1 base respectively, with 14 bases between them. Germline V gene data show CDR1 as MNHEY and CDR2 as SMNVEV (reference sequence). CDR3 residues: CASSPVEAKNTEAFF. The DNA of the CDR3 is TGTGCCAGCAGTCCAGTGGAGGCGAAGAACACTGAAGCTTTCTTT.

This chain connects TRBV6-5 to TRBJ2-7; D is undetermined. Germline CDR1 reads MNHEY; CDR2 reads SVGAGI. The CDR3 is 12 residues long. Trimming removed 4 bases at V and 2 bases at J, with 6 bases between. The DNA of the CDR3 is TGTGCCAGCAGTTTAGGCACCTACGAGCAGTACTTC. Translating gives CASSLGTYEQYF.

The rearrangement uses TRBV7-9 and TRBJ1-1, with a tentative D call TRBD1 (5 bases). Between the trimmed V and J ends, which lost 1 base and 6 bases, there was a span of 9 bases. The CDR3 is 13 residues long. Germline lookup yields CDR1 SEHNR and CDR2 FQNEAQ (reference sequence). CDR3 residues: CASSLGGDSEAFF. The DNA for the CDR3 is TGTGCCAGCAGCTTAGGAGGGGATTCTGAAGCTTTCTTT.

The gene calls are TRBV11-3 and TRBJ2-7; 12 bases match TRBD1. CDR3 length equals 14 residues. V trimming: 3 bases; J trimming: 5 bases; junction bases outside the gene matches: 2. Germline V gene sequence: CDR1 SGHNT, CDR2 YENEEA. The CDR3 spells CASSFGTGGHEQYF. The CDR3, as DNA: TGTGCCAGCAGCTTCGGGACAGGGGGCCACGAGCAGTACTTC.